The count of the clone carrying this T cell receptor (beta chain) is one. This entry comes from a study of T cell clonotyping in hematopoietic cell transplantation. Assay: immunoSEQ multiplex PCR; the TCRdb copy retains only in-frame clones and omits some. The table lists 35,000 to 45,000 clones, around nine tenths of them singletons. Trimming pared 5 bases from V and 3 bases from J, leaving 26 bases between. Germline-derived CDR1 and CDR2 are MDHEN and SYDVKM. CDR3 length: 19 amino acids. The sequence was collected from a woman in her thirties or forties in good health. Some clones in this sample may be carry-over from other donors' samples. Sequencing was carried out using peripheral blood mononuclear cells. The J gene is TRBJ1-5, the V gene TRBV28; no clear D. The CDR3 is CASSLPLSLALDSNQPQHF. In DNA, the CDR3 is TGTGCCAGCAGTCTCCCCTTGAGTCTGGCTTTAGACTCCAATCAGCCCCAGCATTTT.